This T cell receptor beta chain was retrieved from a study of early T cells in non-severe SARS-CoV-2 infection. Study-level background: Bulk RNA taken from unsorted whole blood was sequenced, leaving chains unpaired. The study's findings and limits: VDJdb matching favored anti-spike CD8 responses, missing private and CD4 specificities.

Unique molecular identifiers tagged individual cDNA molecules. TCRdb used MiXCR to reprocess the 5' RACE reads, holding one entry per CDR3 protein. Of tens of thousands of distinct CDR3 sequences listed, around 10% are singletons. This CDR3 contains 18 residues. Germline V gene data show CDR1 as SGHTA and CDR2 as FQGNSA. The trim removed 4 bases at V and 2 bases at J, leaving 11 bases unmatched. At least ten counts were recorded for this clonotype. Its antigen is not known. The chain joins TRBV7-2 to TRBJ2-3; 11 nucleotides align to TRBD2. This clonotype was sampled from an adult who was a healthcare worker with PCR-confirmed SARS-CoV-2 infection or an uninfected control (not recorded which). Material for sequencing was whole blood. The CDR3 DNA sequence: TGTGCCAGCAGCTATGGACTAGCGGGCGCTGCTAACACAGATACGCAGTATTTT. It codes for CASSYGLAGAANTDTQYF.